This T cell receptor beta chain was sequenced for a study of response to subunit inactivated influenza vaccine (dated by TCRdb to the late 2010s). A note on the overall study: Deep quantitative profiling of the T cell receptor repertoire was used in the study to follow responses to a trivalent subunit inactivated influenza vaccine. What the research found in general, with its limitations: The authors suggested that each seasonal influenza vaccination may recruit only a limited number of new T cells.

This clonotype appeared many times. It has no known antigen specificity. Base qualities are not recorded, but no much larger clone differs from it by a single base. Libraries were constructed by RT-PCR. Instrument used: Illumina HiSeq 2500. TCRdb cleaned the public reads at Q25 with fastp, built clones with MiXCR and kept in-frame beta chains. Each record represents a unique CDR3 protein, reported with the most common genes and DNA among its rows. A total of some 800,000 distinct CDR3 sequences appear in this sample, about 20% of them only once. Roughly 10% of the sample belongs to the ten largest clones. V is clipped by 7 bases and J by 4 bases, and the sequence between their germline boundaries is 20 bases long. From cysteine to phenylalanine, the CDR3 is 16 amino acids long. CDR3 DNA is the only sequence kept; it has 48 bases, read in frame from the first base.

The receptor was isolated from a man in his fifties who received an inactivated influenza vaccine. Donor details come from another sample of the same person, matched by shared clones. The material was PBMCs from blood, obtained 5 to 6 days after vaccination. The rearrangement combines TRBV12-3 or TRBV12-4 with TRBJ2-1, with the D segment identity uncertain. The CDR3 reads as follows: CASIAEATLTYNEQFF. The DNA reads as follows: TGTGCCAGCATCGCAGAGGCTACCCTGACTTACAATGAGCAGTTCTTC.